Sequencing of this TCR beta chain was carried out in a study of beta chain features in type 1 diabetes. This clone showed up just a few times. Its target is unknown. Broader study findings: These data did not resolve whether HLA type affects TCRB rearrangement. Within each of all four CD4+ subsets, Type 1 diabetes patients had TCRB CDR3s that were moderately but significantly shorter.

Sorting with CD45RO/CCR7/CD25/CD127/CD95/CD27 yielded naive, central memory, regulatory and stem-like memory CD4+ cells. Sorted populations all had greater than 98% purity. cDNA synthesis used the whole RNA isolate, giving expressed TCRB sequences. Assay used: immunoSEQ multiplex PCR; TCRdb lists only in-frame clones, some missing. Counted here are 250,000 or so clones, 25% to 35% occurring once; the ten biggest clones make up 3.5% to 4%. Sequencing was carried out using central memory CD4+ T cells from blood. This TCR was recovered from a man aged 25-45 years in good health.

In DNA form, the CDR3 reads TGTGCCAGCAGCTTAGGCCTACTTGTCGACGAGCAGTACTTC. This encodes CASSLGLLVDEQYF. The rearrangement joins TRBV7-2 to TRBJ2-7; unclear D gene. The CDR3 contains 14 residues. V shed 1 base and J shed 5 bases, with 12 bases lying between them. CDR1 is SGHTA, CDR2 FQGNSA, per germline.